A single sample is the source of the 29 T cell receptor beta chains below, sequenced in a study of T cells after yellow fever vaccination. MiXCR was run by TCRdb on the 5' RACE reads, yielding one entry per CDR3 protein. The sample contains about 500,000 distinct CDR3 sequences, around a sixth of which appear only once. The input for sequencing was PBMCs, taken 5 to 6 days after the first yellow fever vaccination. The receptors originated from a man aged 18-30 years who received the YFV17D yellow fever vaccine.

V is TRBV5-1 and J is TRBJ2-3; 8 bases line up with TRBD2. The CDR3 spans 15 residues. Germline V gene lookup returns CDR1 SGHRS and CDR2 YFSETQ. Losses at the gene ends were 3 bases for V and 4 bases for J; bases not matched to a gene: 7. The CDR3 loop is CASSYGGGSADTQYF. The CDR3 nucleotides read TGCGCCAGCAGCTACGGCGGGGGGTCGGCAGATACGCAGTATTTT.

This clonotype was counted a few times. The rearrangement uses TRBV6-2 or TRBV6-3 and TRBJ2-3; TRBD2 agrees at 7 bases. With V trimmed by 6 bases and J by 5 bases, 14 bases remained unmatched. Looked up from germline, CDR1 is MNHEY and CDR2 is SVGEGT. The CDR3 runs to 16 residues. CDR3 residues: CASSRAGALNRDTQYF. CDR3 bases: TGTGCCAGCAGCCGCGCGGGAGCCTTAAATCGAGATACGCAGTATTTT.

In its sample, this clonotype was seen a few times. The chain carries TRBV12-5 and TRBJ2-1; 9 bases are a match to TRBD2. There are 16 residues in the CDR3. V shed 7 bases, J shed 1 base, and the junction held 8 bases outside the gene matches. Germline V gene sequence: CDR1 LGHNT, CDR2 FRNRAP. In DNA form, the CDR3 reads TGTGCTAGTGCAAAGGTAGCGGGGGTATCCTACAATGAGCAGTTCTTC. Its protein product is CASAKVAGVSYNEQFF. Combining the CDR3 with reference TRBV12-5 and TRBJ2-1 gives the whole variable domain DARVTQTPRHKVTEMGQEVTMRCQPILGHNTVFWYRQTMMQGLELLAYFRNRAPLDDSGMPKDRFSAEMPDATLATLKIQPSEPRDSAVYFCASAKVAGVSYNEQFFGPGTRLTVL.

This clonotype has just a few counts. This rearrangement joins TRBV6-5 to TRBJ2-3; TRBD1 matches at 7 bases. Germline lookup yields CDR1 MNHEY and CDR2 SVGAGI. The CDR3 totals 14 residues. J gave up 2 bases and V 3 bases, and 2 bases lay outside the gene matches. The CDR3 sequence: CASSYGTATDTQYF. The CDR3, as DNA: TGTGCCAGCAGTTATGGGACAGCCACAGATACGCAGTATTTT.

This sequence joins TRBV9 and TRBJ1-2; 10 bases are a match to TRBD1. The CDR3 is made up of 15 amino acids. Trimming removed 0 bases from V and 3 bases from J; junction bases left unmatched: 2. Germline lookup yields CDR1 SGDLS and CDR2 YYNGEE. CDR3 DNA sequence: TGTGCCAGCAGCGTAGCTGGGACAGGGGACTATGGCTACACCTTC. It translates to CASSVAGTGDYGYTF. Looking up the rest from reference TRBV9 and TRBJ1-2 gives the full variable domain: DSGVTQTPKHLITATGQRVTLRCSPRSGDLSVYWYQQSLDQGLQFLIQYYNGEERAKGNILERFSAQQFPDLHSELNLSSLELGDSALYFCASSVAGTGDYGYTFGSGTRLTVV.

The V call is TRBV10-3, the J call TRBJ2-3, with D unclear. The CDR3 runs to 17 residues. Deletions cut 1 base from V and 0 bases from J, with 14 bases between. Germline CDR1 is ENHRY and CDR2 is SYGVKD. CDR3 coding DNA: TGTGCCATCAGTGAGTTTAGTACAGTTTATAGCACAGATACGCAGTATTTT. Amino acids: CAISEFSTVYSTDTQYF.

This clonotype was counted only a few times. The V gene is TRBV10-3, the J gene TRBJ2-5, with no clear D. Trimming cost V 4 bases and J 5 bases, with 8 bases left between them. Germline V lookup: CDR1 ENHRY, CDR2 SYGVKD. The CDR3 has 12 amino acids. The CDR3 DNA follows: TGTGCCATCAGTGTAGTTGGGGAGACCCAGTACTTC. This codes for CAISVVGETQYF.

This clonotype was counted between two and nine times. The chain links TRBV6-6 to TRBJ1-6; D is unclear. Trimming removed 2 bases at V and 15 bases at J, with 8 bases between. CDR3 size: 11 residues. Germline V CDR1 and CDR2: MNHNY, SVGAGI (reference sequence). The DNA for the CDR3 is TGTGCCAGCAGTTACCCCCCCCTCCTCCACTTT. Its translation: CASSYPPLLHF.

The rearrangement uses TRBV5-6 and TRBJ2-2, with D possibly TRBD1 on 5 matching bases. V was clipped by 1 base and J by 4 bases, with 8 bases between them. Germline CDR1 is SGHDT and CDR2 is YYEEEE. The CDR3 length is 14 residues. CDR3 in DNA: TGTGCCAGCAGCTTGACAGGTTCCACCGGGGAGCTGTTTTTT. It codes for CASSLTGSTGELFF.

V usage is TRBV21-1 and J usage is TRBJ1-2. TRBV21-1 is a recognized pseudogene. The CDR3 runs to 13 residues. CDR3 loop: CASSIRAGNGYTF. CDR3 DNA: TGTGCCAGCAGCATTAGGGCTGGGAATGGCTACACCTTC.

This rearrangement joins TRBV7-2 to TRBJ1-2, with D uncertain. The CDR3 runs to 13 residues. V lost 4 bases to trimming and J lost 4 bases, with 10 bases between them. The germline CDR1 and CDR2 sequences are SGHTA and FQGNSA. CDR3 loop: CASSSTVVYGYTF. The CDR3 DNA sequence: TGTGCCAGCAGCTCGACGGTCGTCTATGGCTACACCTTC.

V gene TRBV2 combines with J gene TRBJ2-1; possibly TRBD2 for D (5 bases). This CDR3 has 14 residues. CDR1 and CDR2 (germline): SNHLY, FYNNEI. The V end lost 7 bases, the J end lost 5 bases, and 15 bases lay between the germline ends. CDR3 loop: CASTIRTLNNEQFF. The DNA of the CDR3 is TGTGCCAGCACCATACGGACTCTTAACAATGAGCAGTTCTTC.

This clonotype was counted ten times or more. This chain joins TRBV10-3 and TRBJ2-7; D is ambiguous. CDR1 is ENHRY, CDR2 SYGVKD, per germline. The CDR3 totals 14 residues. Deletions cut 0 bases from V and 6 bases from J, with 12 bases between. CDR3 DNA: TGTGCCATCAGTGAGTCGTCGAAAGGTCGCGAGCAGTACGTC. Amino acid sequence: CAISESSKGREQYV.

V and J are TRBV5-4 and TRBJ2-3, with D possibly TRBD2 on 5 matching bases. Germline V gives CDR1 SGHNT, CDR2 YYREEE (reference sequence). The CDR3 loop spans 15 amino acids. With 0 bases removed from V and 5 bases from J, the gap between germline ends came to 13 bases. CDR3 in DNA: TGTGCCAGCAGCTTGGATGCGGGCCGAGTAGATACGCAGTATTTT. It yields the protein CASSLDAGRVDTQYF.

V is TRBV20-1 and J is TRBJ2-7, with D perhaps matching TRBD2 (5 bases). Germline V gives CDR1 DFQATT, CDR2 SNEGSKA (reference sequence). The CDR3 sequence is 12 residues long. The V end was cut by 3 bases, the J end by 5 bases, with 11 bases between. The CDR3 DNA sequence: TGCAGTGCTAGGGAGGCGAGGAACGAGCAGTACTTC. This sequence encodes CSAREARNEQYF.

The chain combines TRBV4-2 with TRBJ1-3, with D hard to call. The length of the CDR3 is 16 residues. The germline V gene encodes CDR1 LGHNA and CDR2 YNFKEQ. V lost 0 bases to trimming and J lost 0 bases, with 9 bases between them. In nucleotides, the CDR3 is TGTGCCAGCAGCCAAGAGCTCACCTACTCTGGAAACACCATATATTTT. This gives the protein CASSQELTYSGNTIYF.

The CDR3 region is CASSQEQGDETQYF. The CDR3 DNA reads TGTGCCAGCAGCCAAGAACAGGGAGATGAGACCCAGTACTTC. This chain links TRBV4-2 with TRBJ2-5, with a weak D call TRBD1 (6 bases). The ends were cut back, 0 bases at V and 5 bases at J, with 10 bases in the middle. Germline loops: CDR1 LGHNA, CDR2 YNFKEQ. CDR3 length equals 14 residues.

This clonotype was seen ten or more times. The chain is built from TRBV7-2 and TRBJ1-6; a possible D gene is TRBD1 (6 bases). Germline lookup yields CDR1 SGHTA and CDR2 FQGNSA. V gave up 5 bases and J gave up 11 bases, with 22 bases separating them. The CDR3 contains 16 residues. CDR3 in amino acids: CASSTRRTAGLPPLHF. DNA of the CDR3: TGTGCCAGCAGCACCAGACGGACAGCAGGCTTGCCACCCCTCCACTTT.

The V gene is TRBV27, the J gene TRBJ2-1; tentative D call: TRBD1 (5 bases). The germline V gene has CDR1 MNHEY and CDR2 SMNVEV (reference sequence). This CDR3 is 14 amino acids long. V shed 3 bases and J shed 2 bases, with 8 bases lying between them. CDR3 DNA sequence: TGTGCCAGCAGTTTTTTCAGGGCCTACAATGAGCAGTTCTTC. This translates into CASSFFRAYNEQFF.

This clonotype was detected only a few times. The V and J genes are TRBV29-1 and TRBJ1-5; D is uncertain. The germline V gene encodes CDR1 SQVTM and CDR2 ANQGSEA. V shed 6 bases and J shed 0 bases, with 12 bases lying between them. This CDR3 contains 14 residues. The CDR3: CSVQTGYSNQPQHF. DNA for the CDR3: TGCAGCGTCCAAACCGGATATAGCAATCAGCCCCAGCATTTT.

The genes are TRBV4-1 and TRBJ2-7, with D maybe TRBD1 (5 bases). Germline V lookup: CDR1 MGHRA, CDR2 YSYEKL. The V and J ends lost 0 bases and 2 bases respectively, with 8 bases between them. The CDR3 length is 14 residues. CDR3 sequence: CASSQDRAAYEQYF. The CDR3 region has the DNA TGCGCCAGCAGCCAAGACAGGGCCGCCTACGAGCAGTACTTC.

This clonotype has just a few counts. CDR3 region: CASSFSPRDTEAFF. The DNA for the CDR3 is TGTGCCAGCAGCTTCTCCCCCAGGGACACTGAAGCTTTCTTT. The rearrangement links TRBV7-3 to TRBJ1-1; maybe TRBD1 (5 bases). Trimming stripped 3 bases from V and 3 bases from J, with 11 bases between. Germline lookup yields CDR1 SGHTA and CDR2 FQGTGA. There are 14 residues in the CDR3.

In its sample, this clonotype was seen once. The genes are TRBV6-4 and TRBJ1-5; D unclear. Trimming removed 7 bases from V and 5 bases from J, with 18 bases in between. The CDR3 is made up of 15 amino acids. The germline V gene encodes CDR1 MRHNA and CDR2 SNTAGT. CDR3 amino acids: CASTSLPGHDQPQHF. The CDR3 DNA reads as TGTGCCAGCACCTCTCTACCGGGTCATGATCAGCCCCAGCATTTT.

The table lists this clonotype with a few counts. The chain employs TRBV20-1 and TRBJ2-7, with 9 bases lining up with TRBD1. The V segment lost 1 base and the J segment 3 bases; nucleotides outside the gene matches: 7. The CDR3 spans 15 residues. Germline V gene data show CDR1 as DFQATT and CDR2 as SNEGSKA (reference sequence). DNA for the CDR3: TGCAGTGCTAGAGTGACTGGACAGGGGAACTACGAGCAGTACTTC. It specifies CSARVTGQGNYEQYF.

The chain combines TRBV28 with TRBJ2-1, with D perhaps matching TRBD1 (5 bases). The germline V gene has CDR1 MDHEN and CDR2 SYDVKM. The V end lost 2 bases, the J end lost 5 bases, and 16 bases lay between the germline ends. This CDR3 has 16 amino acids. The CDR3 DNA sequence: TGTGCCAGCAGTTTACAGGGTTATAGGTGGGACAATGAGCAGTTCTTC. Protein sequence: CASSLQGYRWDNEQFF.

The rearrangement uses TRBV3-1 and TRBJ2-7, with D tentatively TRBD2 (6 bases). V lost 1 base and J 7 bases, leaving 17 bases between the germline ends. This CDR3 has 15 amino acids. From germline, CDR1 is LGHDT and CDR2 YNNKEL (reference sequence). The CDR3 sequence: CASSQGAGPGGEQYF. The CDR3 DNA reads as TGTGCCAGCAGCCAAGGGGCCGGGCCCGGAGGGGAGCAGTACTTC.

This clonotype was seen a few times. The chain couples TRBV20-1 to TRBJ2-1; weak D call: TRBD2 (6 bases). Germline V gives CDR1 DFQATT, CDR2 SNEGSKA (reference sequence). The CDR3 is made up of 13 amino acids. CDR3 DNA sequence: TGCAGCTCGATAGTAGCGGATTACAATGAGCAGTTCTTC. It codes for CSSIVADYNEQFF.

With regard to this clonotype: Given a much more abundant clone one base away, this may be a read error. The chain joins TRBV18 to TRBJ1-2; maybe TRBD1 (6 bases). Germline V gene data show CDR1 as KGHSH and CDR2 as LQKENI. The CDR3 length is 15 residues. Written as DNA, the CDR3 is TGTGCCAGCTCACCCTTCGAACAGGGAGACTATTGCTACACCTTC. Protein: CASSPFEQGDYCYTF. The variable domain in full, with the rest retrieved from reference TRBV18 and TRBJ1-2, is NAGVMQNPRHLVRRRGQEARLRCSPMKGHSHVYWYRQLPEEGLKFMVYLQKENIIDESGMPKERFSAEFPKEGPSILRIQQVVRGDSAAYFCASSPFEQGDYCYTFGSGTRLTVV.

This clonotype has a handful of counts. The genes are TRBV28 and TRBJ2-5; the D gene is possibly TRBD1 (5 bases). Germline-derived CDR1 and CDR2 are MDHEN and SYDVKM. The CDR3 spans 14 residues. V lost 6 bases to trimming and J lost 4 bases, with 15 bases between them. CDR3 amino acids: CASRLGAVRETQYF. The CDR3 bases are TGTGCCAGCAGACTTGGGGCGGTGAGAGAGACCCAGTACTTC. Full variable domain (remainder filled in from reference TRBV28 and TRBJ2-5): DVKVTQSSRYLVKRTGEKVFLECVQDMDHENMFWYRQDPGLGLRLIYFSYDVKMKEKGDIPEGYSVSREKKERFSLILESASTNQTSMYLCASRLGAVRETQYFGPGTRLLVL.